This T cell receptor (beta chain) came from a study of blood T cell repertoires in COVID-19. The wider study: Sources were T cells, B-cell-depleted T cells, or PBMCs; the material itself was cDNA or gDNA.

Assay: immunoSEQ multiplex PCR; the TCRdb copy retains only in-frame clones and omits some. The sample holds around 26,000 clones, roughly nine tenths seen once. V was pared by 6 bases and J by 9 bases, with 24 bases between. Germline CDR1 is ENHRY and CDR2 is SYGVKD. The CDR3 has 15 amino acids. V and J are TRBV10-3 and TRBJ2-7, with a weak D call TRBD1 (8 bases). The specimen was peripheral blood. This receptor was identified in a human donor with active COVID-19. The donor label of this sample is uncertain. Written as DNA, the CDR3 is TGTGCCATCAGGAGCGGGGCCGGGACAGGAGTTATGCAGTACTTC. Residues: CAIRSGAGTGVMQYF.